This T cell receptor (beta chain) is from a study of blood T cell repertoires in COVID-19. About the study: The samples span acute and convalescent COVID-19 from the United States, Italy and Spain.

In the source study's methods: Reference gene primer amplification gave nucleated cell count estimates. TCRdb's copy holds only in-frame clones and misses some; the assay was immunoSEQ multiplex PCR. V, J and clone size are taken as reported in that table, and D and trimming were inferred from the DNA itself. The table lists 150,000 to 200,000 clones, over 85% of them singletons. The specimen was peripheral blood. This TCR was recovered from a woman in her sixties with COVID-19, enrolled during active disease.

Written as DNA, the CDR3 is TGTGCCATCCCTTGCTGGGGCCCGAACACCGGGGAGCTGTTTTTT. As protein: CAIPCWGPNTGELFF. The chain has TRBV6-4 and TRBJ2-2; tentatively, D is TRBD1 (5 bases). V lost 10 bases, J lost 0 bases, and 15 bases lay in between. The CDR3 runs to 15 residues. Germline CDR1 and CDR2: MRHNA and SNTAGT.